A selection of T cell receptor beta chains follows, all from one sample in a study of T cell responses to AZD1222 COVID-19 vaccine. Clones were read by immunoSEQ multiplex PCR, and TCRdb kept only the in-frame ones, dropping some. Here the sample spans over 75,000 clones, roughly 85% being singletons. The input for sequencing was peripheral blood, taken 28 days after the second AZD1222 dose. The receptors were sampled from an adult who received the AZD1222 COVID-19 vaccine. CDR3s include the opening cysteine and the closing phenylalanine or tryptophan. The D gene is left open where the match is weak. Only part of the rows carry a size: once, few, many, or a class if the clone is expanded.

d_call	v_call	j_call	clone_size	cdr3_nt	cdr3_aa
NA	TRBV12-3/TRBV12-4	TRBJ2-7	NA	TGTGCCAGCAGCGCGCTCTCCTCCTACGAGCAGTACTTC	CASSALSSYEQYF
TRBD2	TRBV27	TRBJ2-3	NA	TGTGCCAGCAGTTTACTAGCGGGGAGCACAGATACGCAGTATTTT	CASSLLAGSTDTQYF
NA	TRBV5-1	TRBJ2-3	NA	TGCGCCAGCAGCTTGGAGGGTGCGTCCGATACGCAGTATTTT	CASSLEGASDTQYF
TRBD1	TRBV19	TRBJ2-7	few	TGTGCCAGTAGTATGCGGACAGGGTTAAACTCCGAGCAGTACTTC	CASSMRTGLNSEQYF
NA	TRBV30	TRBJ2-5	NA	TGTGCCTGGAGAGTGGTGGAGACCCAGTACTTC	CAWRVVETQYF
NA	TRBV7-7	TRBJ2-2	NA	TGTGCCAGCAGCCCCGGGGCCCCAACAGGGGAGCTGTTTTTT	CASSPGAPTGELFF
TRBD1	TRBV6-5	TRBJ1-4	NA	TGTGCCAGCAACTCAGGACAGGGCGAAAAACTGTTTTTT	CASNSGQGEKLFF
TRBD2	TRBV25-1	TRBJ2-1	once	TGTGCCAGCAGGCAGGCTAGCGGGAGGGCTGTGCGGAATGAGCAGTTCTTC	CASRQASGRAVRNEQFF
NA	TRBV28	TRBJ1-5	once	TGTGCCAGCAGGCAGGGGAGTCAGCCCCAGCATTTT	CASRQGSQPQHF
TRBD2	TRBV7-8	TRBJ2-1	NA	TGTGCCAGCAGCTTAGTTAGCTCCCTAGCGGTAAATGAGCAGTTCTTC	CASSLVSSLAVNEQFF
NA	TRBV7-3	TRBJ1-2	NA	TGTGCCAGCAGCTTCATGTGGGGAGAGGGCTACACCTTC	CASSFMWGEGYTF
TRBD1	TRBV30	TRBJ2-3	few	TGTGCCTGTCCCGGGACAGGGGGCTTGGGAGATACGCAGTATTTT	CACPGTGGLGDTQYF
NA	TRBV5-1	TRBJ2-3	NA	TGCGCCAGCAGCTTAAGCGGGTCTAGCACAGATACGCAGTATTTT	CASSLSGSSTDTQYF
NA	TRBV14	TRBJ2-1	NA	TGTGCCAGCAGAAAGGGGATAGGGACCCATGAGCAGTTCTTC	CASRKGIGTHEQFF